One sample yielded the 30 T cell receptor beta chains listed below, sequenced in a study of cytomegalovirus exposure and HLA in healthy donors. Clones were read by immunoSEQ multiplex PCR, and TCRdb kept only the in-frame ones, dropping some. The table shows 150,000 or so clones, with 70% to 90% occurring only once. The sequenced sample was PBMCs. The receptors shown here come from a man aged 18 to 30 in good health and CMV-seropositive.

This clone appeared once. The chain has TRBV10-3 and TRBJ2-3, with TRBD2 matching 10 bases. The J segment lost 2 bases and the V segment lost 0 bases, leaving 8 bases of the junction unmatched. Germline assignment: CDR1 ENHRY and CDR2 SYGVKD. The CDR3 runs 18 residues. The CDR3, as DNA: TGTGCCATCAGTGAGTCACCACTAGCGGGAATTCTCACAGATACGCAGTATTTT. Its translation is CAISESPLAGILTDTQYF.

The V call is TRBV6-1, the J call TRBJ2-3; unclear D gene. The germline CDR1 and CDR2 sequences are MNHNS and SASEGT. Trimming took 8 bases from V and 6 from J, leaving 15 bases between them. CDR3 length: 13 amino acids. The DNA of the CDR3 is TGTGCCAGCGGGCGAATACTGGGCGATACGCAGTATTTT. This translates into CASGRILGDTQYF.

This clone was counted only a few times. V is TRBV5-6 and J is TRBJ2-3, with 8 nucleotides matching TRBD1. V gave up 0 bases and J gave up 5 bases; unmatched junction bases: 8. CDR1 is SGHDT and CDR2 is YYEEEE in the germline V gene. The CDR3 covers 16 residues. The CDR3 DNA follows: TGTGCCAGCAGCTTGGCTACAGGGGGTCGAAAAGATACGCAGTATTTT. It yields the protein CASSLATGGRKDTQYF.

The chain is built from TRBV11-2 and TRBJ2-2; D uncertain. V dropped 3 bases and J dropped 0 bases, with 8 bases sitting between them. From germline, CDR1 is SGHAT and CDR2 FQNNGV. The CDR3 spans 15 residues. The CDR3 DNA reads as TGTGCCAGCAGCTTTACAGATACGAACACCGGGGAGCTGTTTTTT. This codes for CASSFTDTNTGELFF.

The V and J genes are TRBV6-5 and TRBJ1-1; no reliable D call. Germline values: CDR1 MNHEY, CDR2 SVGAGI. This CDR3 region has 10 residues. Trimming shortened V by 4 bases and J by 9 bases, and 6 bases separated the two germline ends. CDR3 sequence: CASSFRKAFF. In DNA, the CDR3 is TGTGCCAGCAGTTTCAGGAAAGCTTTCTTT.

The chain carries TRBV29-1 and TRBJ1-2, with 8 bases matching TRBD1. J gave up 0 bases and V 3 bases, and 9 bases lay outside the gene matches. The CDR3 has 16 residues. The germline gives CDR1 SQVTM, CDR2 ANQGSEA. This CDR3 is CSVDYSRTGPNYGYTF. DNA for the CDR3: TGCAGCGTTGATTATTCCCGGACAGGGCCTAACTATGGCTACACCTTC.

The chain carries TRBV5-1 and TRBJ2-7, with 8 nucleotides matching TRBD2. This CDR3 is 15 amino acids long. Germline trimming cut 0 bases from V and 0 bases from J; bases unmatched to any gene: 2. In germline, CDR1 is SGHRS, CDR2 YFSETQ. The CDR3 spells CASSLGLAPSYEQYF. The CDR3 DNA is TGCGCCAGCAGCTTGGGACTAGCGCCCTCCTACGAGCAGTACTTC.

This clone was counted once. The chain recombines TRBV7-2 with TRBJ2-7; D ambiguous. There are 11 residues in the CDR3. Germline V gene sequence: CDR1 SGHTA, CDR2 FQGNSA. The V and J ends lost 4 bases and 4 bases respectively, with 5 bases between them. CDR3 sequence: CASSSYYEQYF. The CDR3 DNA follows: TGTGCCAGCAGCTCCTATTACGAGCAGTACTTC. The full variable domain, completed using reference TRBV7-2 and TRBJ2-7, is GAGVSQSPSNKVTEKGKDVELRCDPISGHTALYWYRQSLGQGLEFLIYFQGNSAPDKSGLPSDRFSAERTGGSVSTLTIQRTQQEDSAVYLCASSSYYEQYFGPGTRLTVT.

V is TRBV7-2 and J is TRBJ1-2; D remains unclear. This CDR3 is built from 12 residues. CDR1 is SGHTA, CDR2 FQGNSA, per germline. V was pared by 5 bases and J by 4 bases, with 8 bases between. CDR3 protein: CASSRVSYGYTF. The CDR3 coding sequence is TGTGCCAGCAGCCGGGTTTCCTATGGCTACACCTTC.

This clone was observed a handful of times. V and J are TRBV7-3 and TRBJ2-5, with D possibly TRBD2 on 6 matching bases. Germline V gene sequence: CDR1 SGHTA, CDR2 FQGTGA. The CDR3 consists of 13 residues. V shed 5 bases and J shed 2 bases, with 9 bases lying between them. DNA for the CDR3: TGTGCCAGCAGCCGGACTAAACAAGAGACCCAGTACTTC. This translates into CASSRTKQETQYF.

Here the CDR3 reads CASSLVYGGDTEAFF. CDR3 in DNA: TGTGCCAGCAGCTTAGTTTACGGGGGGGACACTGAAGCTTTCTTT. The rearrangement links TRBV7-2 to TRBJ1-1; TRBD1 is a possible D gene (5 bases). This CDR3 has 15 amino acids. V was pared by 1 base and J by 3 bases, with 12 bases between. The germline V gene has CDR1 SGHTA and CDR2 FQGNSA. Full variable domain (rest looked up from reference TRBV7-2 and TRBJ1-1): GAGVSQSPSNKVTEKGKDVELRCDPISGHTALYWYRQSLGQGLEFLIYFQGNSAPDKSGLPSDRFSAERTGGSVSTLTIQRTQQEDSAVYLCASSLVYGGDTEAFFGQGTRLTVV.

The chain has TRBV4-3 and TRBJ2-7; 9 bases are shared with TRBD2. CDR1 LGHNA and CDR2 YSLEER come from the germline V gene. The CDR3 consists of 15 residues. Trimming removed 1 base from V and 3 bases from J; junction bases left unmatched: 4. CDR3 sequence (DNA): TGCGCCAGCAGCCAAGTGTTAGCGGGGGACTACGAGCAGTACTTC. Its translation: CASSQVLAGDYEQYF.

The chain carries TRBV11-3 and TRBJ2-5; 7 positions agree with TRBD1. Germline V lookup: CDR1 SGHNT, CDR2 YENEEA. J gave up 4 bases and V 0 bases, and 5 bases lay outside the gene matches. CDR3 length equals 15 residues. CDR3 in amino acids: CASSLDGAGGETQYF. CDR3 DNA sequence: TGTGCCAGCAGCTTAGATGGGGCAGGGGGAGAGACCCAGTACTTC.

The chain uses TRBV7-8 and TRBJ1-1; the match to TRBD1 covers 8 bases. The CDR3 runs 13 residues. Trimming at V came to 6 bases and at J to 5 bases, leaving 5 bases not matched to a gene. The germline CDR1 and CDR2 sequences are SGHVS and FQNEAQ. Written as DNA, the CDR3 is TGTGCCAGCAGTACAGGGGGGAGAACTGAAGCTTTCTTT. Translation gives CASSTGGRTEAFF.

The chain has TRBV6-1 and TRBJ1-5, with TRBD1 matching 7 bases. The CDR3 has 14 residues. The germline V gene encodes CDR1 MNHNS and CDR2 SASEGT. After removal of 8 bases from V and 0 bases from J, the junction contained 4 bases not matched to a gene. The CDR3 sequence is CASGTANSNQPQHF. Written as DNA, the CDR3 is TGTGCCAGCGGGACAGCTAATAGCAATCAGCCCCAGCATTTT.

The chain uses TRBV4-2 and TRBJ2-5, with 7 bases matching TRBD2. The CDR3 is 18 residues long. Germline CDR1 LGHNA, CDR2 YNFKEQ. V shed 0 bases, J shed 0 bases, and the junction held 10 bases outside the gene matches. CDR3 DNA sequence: TGTGCCAGCAGCCAAGATTCGGCGGGACTAATGTACCAAGAGACCCAGTACTTC. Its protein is CASSQDSAGLMYQETQYF.

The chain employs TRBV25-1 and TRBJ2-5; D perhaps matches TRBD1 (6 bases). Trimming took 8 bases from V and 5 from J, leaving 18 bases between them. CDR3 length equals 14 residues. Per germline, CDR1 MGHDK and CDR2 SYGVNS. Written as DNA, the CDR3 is TGTGCCAGCGGTTCGGGCAGGGGAAAGGAGACCCAGTACTTC. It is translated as CASGSGRGKETQYF.

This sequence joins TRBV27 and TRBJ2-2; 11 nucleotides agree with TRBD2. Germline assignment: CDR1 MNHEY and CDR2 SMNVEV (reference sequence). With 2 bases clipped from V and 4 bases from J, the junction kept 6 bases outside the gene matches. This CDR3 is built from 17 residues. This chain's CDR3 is CASSLVAGGPGTGELFF. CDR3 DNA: TGTGCCAGCAGTTTAGTAGCGGGGGGGCCGGGCACCGGGGAGCTGTTTTTT.

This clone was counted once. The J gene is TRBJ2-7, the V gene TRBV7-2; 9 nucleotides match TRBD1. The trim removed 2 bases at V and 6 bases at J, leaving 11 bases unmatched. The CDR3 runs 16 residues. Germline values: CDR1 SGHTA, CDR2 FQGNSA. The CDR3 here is CASSLRAGDRVREQYF. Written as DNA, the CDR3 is TGTGCCAGCAGCTTAAGGGCCGGGGACAGGGTCCGCGAGCAGTACTTC.

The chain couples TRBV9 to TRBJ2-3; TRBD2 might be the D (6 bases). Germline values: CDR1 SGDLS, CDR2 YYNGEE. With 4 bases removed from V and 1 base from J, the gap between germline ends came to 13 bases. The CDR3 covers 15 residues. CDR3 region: CASSWSGLGTDTQYF. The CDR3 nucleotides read TGTGCCAGCAGCTGGAGCGGGCTTGGCACAGATACGCAGTATTTT.

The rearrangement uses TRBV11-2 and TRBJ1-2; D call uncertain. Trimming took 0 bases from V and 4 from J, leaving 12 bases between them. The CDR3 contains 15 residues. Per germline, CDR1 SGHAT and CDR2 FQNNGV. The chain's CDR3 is CASSLDRGFSYGYTF. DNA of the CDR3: TGTGCCAGCAGCTTAGATCGTGGCTTCAGCTATGGCTACACCTTC.

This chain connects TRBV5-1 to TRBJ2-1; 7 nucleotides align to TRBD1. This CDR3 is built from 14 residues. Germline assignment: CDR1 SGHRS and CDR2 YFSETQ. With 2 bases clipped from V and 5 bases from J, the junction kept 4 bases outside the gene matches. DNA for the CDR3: TGCGCCAGCAGCTTACAGGGGACGAACAATGAGCAGTTCTTC. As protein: CASSLQGTNNEQFF. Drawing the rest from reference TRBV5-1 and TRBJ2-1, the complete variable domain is KAGVTQTPRYLIKTRGQQVTLSCSPISGHRSVSWYQQTPGQGLQFLFEYFSETQRNKGNFPGRFSGRQFSNSRSEMNVSTLELGDSALYLCASSLQGTNNEQFFGPGTRLTVL.

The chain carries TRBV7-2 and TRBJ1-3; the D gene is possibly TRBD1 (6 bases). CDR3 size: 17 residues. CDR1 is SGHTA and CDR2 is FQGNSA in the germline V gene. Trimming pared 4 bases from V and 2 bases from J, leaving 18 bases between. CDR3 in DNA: TGTGCCAGCAGCTGGACGAGTCGGGGGGCGCCTGGAAACACCATATATTTT. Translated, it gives CASSWTSRGAPGNTIYF.

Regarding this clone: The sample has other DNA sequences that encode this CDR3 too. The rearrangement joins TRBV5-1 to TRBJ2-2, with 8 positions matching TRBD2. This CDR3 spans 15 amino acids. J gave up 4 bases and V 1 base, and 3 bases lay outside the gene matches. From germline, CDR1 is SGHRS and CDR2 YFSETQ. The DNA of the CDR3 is TGCGCCAGCAGCTTGATTGCGGGGGGCACCGGGGAGCTGTTTTTT. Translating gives CASSLIAGGTGELFF. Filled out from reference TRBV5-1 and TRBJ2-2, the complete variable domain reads KAGVTQTPRYLIKTRGQQVTLSCSPISGHRSVSWYQQTPGQGLQFLFEYFSETQRNKGNFPGRFSGRQFSNSRSEMNVSTLELGDSALYLCASSLIAGGTGELFFGEGSRLTVL.

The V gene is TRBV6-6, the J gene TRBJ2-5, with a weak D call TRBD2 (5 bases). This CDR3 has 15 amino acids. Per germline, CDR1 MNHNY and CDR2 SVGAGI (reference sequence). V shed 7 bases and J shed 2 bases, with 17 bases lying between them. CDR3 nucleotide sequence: TGTGCCAGCATTCCCGGGGAGCAGGTACAAGAGACCCAGTACTTC. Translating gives CASIPGEQVQETQYF.

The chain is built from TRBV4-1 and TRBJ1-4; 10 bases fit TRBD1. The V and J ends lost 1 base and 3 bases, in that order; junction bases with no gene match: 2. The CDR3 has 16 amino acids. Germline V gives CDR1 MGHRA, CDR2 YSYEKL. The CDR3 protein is CASSQGDRGANEKLFF. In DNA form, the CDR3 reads TGCGCCAGCAGCCAAGGGGACAGGGGAGCTAATGAAAAACTGTTTTTT.

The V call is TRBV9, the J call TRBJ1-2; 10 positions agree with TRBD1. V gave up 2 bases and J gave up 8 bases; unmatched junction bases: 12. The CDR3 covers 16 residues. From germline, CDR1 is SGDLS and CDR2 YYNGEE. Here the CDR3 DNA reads TGTGCCAGCAGCGTCTACCAGGGACAGGGGTTGGGAGGCTACACCTTC. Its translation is CASSVYQGQGLGGYTF.

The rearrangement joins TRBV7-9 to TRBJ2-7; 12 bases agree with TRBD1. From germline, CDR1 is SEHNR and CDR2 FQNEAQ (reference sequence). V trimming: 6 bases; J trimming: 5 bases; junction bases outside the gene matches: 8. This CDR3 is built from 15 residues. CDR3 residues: CASRQSGTGGHEQYF. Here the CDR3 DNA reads TGTGCCAGCAGGCAATCCGGGACAGGGGGCCACGAGCAGTACTTC.

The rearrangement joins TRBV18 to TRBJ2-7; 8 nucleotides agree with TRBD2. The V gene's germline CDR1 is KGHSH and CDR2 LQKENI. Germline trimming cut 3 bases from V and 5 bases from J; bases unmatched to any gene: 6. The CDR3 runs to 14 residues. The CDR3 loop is CASSPLGLVNEQYF. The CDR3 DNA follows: TGTGCCAGCTCACCCTTGGGACTAGTTAACGAGCAGTACTTC. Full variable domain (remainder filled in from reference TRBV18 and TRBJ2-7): NAGVMQNPRHLVRRRGQEARLRCSPMKGHSHVYWYRQLPEEGLKFMVYLQKENIIDESGMPKERFSAEFPKEGPSILRIQQVVRGDSAAYFCASSPLGLVNEQYFGPGTRLTVT.

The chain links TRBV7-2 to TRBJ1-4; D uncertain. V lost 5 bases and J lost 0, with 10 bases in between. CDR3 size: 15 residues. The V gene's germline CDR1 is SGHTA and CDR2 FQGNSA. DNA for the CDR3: TGTGCCAGCAGCCCCCGACATACAACTAATGAAAAACTGTTTTTT. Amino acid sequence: CASSPRHTTNEKLFF.